This passage covers 21 T cell receptor beta chains from one sample sequenced in a study of graft-versus-host responses after intestinal transplantation. Their antigens are not known. This table comes from immunoSEQ multiplex PCR, and its TCRdb copy is limited to in-frame clones, with some not included. The table records about 88,000 clones, 85% to 90% of them present only once. Material: unstimulated CD4+ T cells sorted from spleen or lymph node cells, obtained before intestinal transplant. The receptors shown here come from a human donor who received an intestinal transplant.

The chain couples TRBV7-9 to TRBJ1-2; possibly TRBD1 for D (5 bases). Germline V CDR1 and CDR2: SEHNR, FQNEAQ (reference sequence). The CDR3 consists of 16 residues. V gave up 3 bases and J gave up 0 bases, with 14 bases separating them. The CDR3 loop reads CASSFGSPRANYGYTF. DNA for the CDR3: TGTGCCAGCAGCTTTGGGTCACCCAGGGCTAACTATGGCTACACCTTC.

The chain has TRBV15 and TRBJ1-3, with D possibly TRBD1 on 5 matching bases. The V gene lost 2 bases and the J gene lost 4 bases, with 9 bases spanning the gap. The CDR3 consists of 14 residues. CDR1 LNHNV and CDR2 YYDKDF come from the germline V gene (reference sequence). The CDR3 sequence is CATSRPGGGNTIYF. CDR3 coding DNA: TGTGCCACCAGCAGACCTGGGGGGGGAAACACCATATATTTT.

The table lists this clone with a few counts. This chain uses TRBV6-6 with TRBJ1-4; 8 bases line up with TRBD1. V was pared by 5 bases and J by 10 bases, with 6 bases of the junction left unmatched. This CDR3 spans 13 amino acids. Per the germline V gene, CDR1 is MNHNY and CDR2 is SVGAGI (reference sequence). The DNA of the CDR3 is TGTGCCAGCAGTCCCGGGACAGGAGGAAAACTGTTTTTT. Translating it yields CASSPGTGGKLFF.

The J gene is TRBJ1-2, the V gene TRBV7-2; unclear D gene. CDR3 length equals 14 residues. Per the germline V gene, CDR1 is SGHTA and CDR2 is FQGNSA. The germline V and J ends were trimmed by 3 bases and 2 bases, with 10 bases remaining between them. The CDR3 region has the DNA TGTGCCAGCAGCTTTTCAGTGTCGAACTATGGCTACACCTTC. It encodes CASSFSVSNYGYTF.

This chain links TRBV5-8 with TRBJ2-5, with no clear D. Per germline, CDR1 SGHTS and CDR2 YDEGEE. CDR3 size: 11 residues. V was cut by 4 bases and J by 5 bases, with 6 bases left in between. Here the CDR3 reads CASSQTETQYF. Here the CDR3 DNA reads TGTGCCAGCAGCCAGACTGAGACCCAGTACTTC.

The chain couples TRBV10-3 to TRBJ2-5, with unresolved D. Germline CDR1 is ENHRY and CDR2 is SYGVKD. CDR3 length equals 14 residues. V was shortened by 0 bases and J by 1 base, with 6 bases between the two germline ends. CDR3 sequence reads: CAISESAVQETQYF. The CDR3 coding sequence is TGTGCCATCAGTGAGTCCGCGGTCCAAGAGACCCAGTACTTC.

A few counts support this clone. This chain connects TRBV27 to TRBJ1-6, with TRBD1 matching over 10 bases. After removal of 4 bases from V and 1 base from J, the junction contained 4 bases not matched to a gene. This CDR3 region has 17 residues. The germline V gene encodes CDR1 MNHEY and CDR2 SMNVEV (reference sequence). The CDR3 DNA sequence: TGTGCCAGCAGTTCTGACAGGGGGCAGTCCTATAATTCACCCCTCCACTTT. Amino acid sequence: CASSSDRGQSYNSPLHF.

The gene calls are TRBV10-3 and TRBJ1-2; D gene uncertain. The V end was cut by 0 bases, the J end by 8 bases, with 7 bases between. The germline CDR1 and CDR2 sequences are ENHRY and SYGVKD. This CDR3 is built from 12 residues. The CDR3 bases are TGTGCCATCAGTGAGTCGTGGAGGGGCTACACCTTC. Translating it yields CAISESWRGYTF.

V usage is TRBV5-8 and J usage is TRBJ1-6; D unresolved. Trimming removed 5 bases from V and 0 bases from J, with 12 bases in between. Germline V lookup: CDR1 SGHTS, CDR2 YDEGEE. This CDR3 has 16 amino acids. CDR3 sequence: CASRRLASSYNSPLHF. The CDR3 region has the DNA TGTGCCAGCAGGAGACTGGCAAGCTCCTATAATTCACCCCTCCACTTT.

The chain uses TRBV6-6 and TRBJ1-6; 8 positions match TRBD1. V lost 10 bases, J lost 7 bases, and 9 bases stayed unmatched. Germline values: CDR1 MNHNY, CDR2 SVGAGI (reference sequence). This CDR3 spans 14 amino acids. CDR3 in DNA: TGTGCCACCCACCGACAGGGGCCAAATTCACCCCTCCACTTT. It is translated as CATHRQGPNSPLHF.

The V and J genes are TRBV5-1 and TRBJ1-2; D is possibly TRBD1 (6 bases). The ends were cut back, 4 bases at V and 8 bases at J, with 21 bases in the middle. The CDR3 runs 15 residues. Germline CDR1 and CDR2: SGHRS and YFSETQ. The CDR3 sequence: CASSDGPPGEGGYTF. CDR3 nucleotides: TGCGCCAGCAGCGATGGACCGCCAGGGGAGGGCGGCTACACCTTC.

The chain employs TRBV6-1 and TRBJ1-2; possible D gene TRBD1, 6 bases. CDR3 length equals 14 residues. Between the trimmed V and J ends, which lost 6 bases and 5 bases, there was a span of 16 bases. Germline loops: CDR1 MNHNS, CDR2 SASEGT. The DNA of the CDR3 is TGTGCCAGCAGACAACCCGGGACATCATATGGCTACACCTTC. The encoded protein is CASRQPGTSYGYTF.

J is TRBJ1-5 and V is TRBV6-5; possible D gene TRBD1, 5 bases. Per germline, CDR1 MNHEY and CDR2 SVGAGI. Trimming cost V 3 bases and J 1 base, with 10 bases left between them. This CDR3 is 15 amino acids long. The CDR3 spells CASSYNRQSNQPQHF. DNA of the CDR3: TGTGCCAGCAGTTATAACAGACAGAGCAATCAGCCCCAGCATTTT.

The rearrangement links TRBV7-9 to TRBJ1-2; D call uncertain. The germline V gene has CDR1 SEHNR and CDR2 FQNEAQ (reference sequence). V gave up 3 bases and J gave up 6 bases, with 8 bases separating them. The CDR3 has 12 residues. The CDR3 sequence: CASSFSGDGYTF. The CDR3 nucleotides read TGTGCCAGCAGCTTTAGCGGGGATGGCTACACCTTC.

The chain employs TRBV5-1 and TRBJ1-1; 11 bases fit TRBD1. This CDR3 is built from 14 residues. V trimming: 4 bases; J trimming: 5 bases; junction bases outside the gene matches: 4. CDR1 is SGHRS and CDR2 is YFSETQ in the germline V gene. CDR3 in amino acids: CASSPDRGRTEAFF. The DNA of the CDR3 is TGCGCCAGCAGCCCGGACAGGGGGCGGACTGAAGCTTTCTTT.

This clone came up once. The chain joins TRBV7-2 to TRBJ2-7; TRBD1 is a possible D gene (7 bases). This CDR3 has 14 amino acids. Between the trimmed V and J ends, which lost 3 bases and 3 bases, there was a span of 12 bases. CDR1 and CDR2 (germline): SGHTA, FQGNSA. DNA for the CDR3: TGTGCCAGCAGCTTGCGGGACAGAGACTACGAGCAGTACTTC. Protein product: CASSLRDRDYEQYF.

This chain links TRBV5-4 with TRBJ2-3; tentative D call: TRBD1 (6 bases). There are 14 residues in the CDR3. V lost 4 bases, J lost 3 bases, and 12 bases lay in between. CDR1 SGHNT and CDR2 YYREEE come from the germline V gene (reference sequence). CDR3 in DNA: TGTGCCAGCAGCAATACCCAGGGGACAGATACGCAGTATTTT. It yields the protein CASSNTQGTDTQYF. Combining the CDR3 with reference TRBV5-4 and TRBJ2-3 gives the whole variable domain ETGVTQSPTHLIKTRGQQVTLRCSSQSGHNTVSWYQQALGQGPQFIFQYYREEENGRGNFPPRFSGLQFPNYSSELNVNALELDDSALYLCASSNTQGTDTQYFGPGTRLTVL.

This clone occurred a few times. V usage is TRBV7-9 and J usage is TRBJ1-2; 8 bases are shared with TRBD1. The trim removed 5 bases at V and 8 bases at J, leaving 10 bases unmatched. Germline values: CDR1 SEHNR, CDR2 FQNEAQ (reference sequence). CDR3 length: 14 residues. DNA of the CDR3: TGTGCCAGCAGCCTAACTGAGGACAGGGCAGGCTACACCTTC. This gives the protein CASSLTEDRAGYTF.

V gene TRBV2 combines with J gene TRBJ2-5; D gene unclear. The J call may not be correct, given that the DNA end is closer to TRBJ2-7. Germline V gives CDR1 SNHLY, CDR2 FYNNEI. The CDR3 spans 14 residues. The CDR3 here is CASSELWQDYEQYF. The CDR3 DNA sequence: TGTGCCAGCAGTGAACTTTGGCAAGACTACGAGCAGTACTTC.

The genes are TRBV6-6 and TRBJ2-7; tentatively, D is TRBD1 (5 bases). The CDR3 totals 12 residues. Between the trimmed V and J ends, which lost 5 bases and 3 bases, there was a span of 8 bases. Germline CDR1 is MNHNY and CDR2 is SVGAGI (reference sequence). CDR3 nucleotides: TGTGCCAGCAGTGGAAGGGGCTACGAGCAGTACTTC. It specifies CASSGRGYEQYF.

The chain has TRBV4-2 and TRBJ2-1; 8 nucleotides align to TRBD1. The V and J ends lost 4 bases and 6 bases, in that order; junction bases with no gene match: 8. The CDR3 spans 15 residues. Germline assignment: CDR1 LGHNA and CDR2 YNFKEQ. CDR3 nucleotides: TGTGCCAGCAGCCGACAGGGGTTTGGGGGCAATGAGCAGTTCTTC. It codes for CASSRQGFGGNEQFF.